This T cell receptor beta chain is drawn from a study of a mutant IDH1 vaccine in newly diagnosed glioma. Study overall: Most patients had radiochemotherapy with temozolomide before enrollment; others had one alone.

This CDR3 contains 11 residues. Germline V gene data show CDR1 as MNHEY and CDR2 as SVGAGI. Trimming cost V 5 bases and J 4 bases, with 4 bases left between them. Some clones are missing from TCRdb's copy, which holds only in-frame ones; the method was immunoSEQ multiplex PCR. The table records tens of thousands of clones, about 91% of them present only once. Time point noted: week 5, during vaccination. Every vaccine dose comprised 300 ug of mutant IDH1 20-mer peptide plus topical imiquimod. This clone has a single count. Its matching antigen is unknown. Source: PBMCs, taken from a glioma patient whose treatment included an IDH1 peptide vaccine. The chain recombines TRBV6-5 with TRBJ2-3; unclear D gene. This receptor was identified in a woman between 45 and 60 years old with glioma. The CDR3 DNA reads TGTGCCAGCAGTGAAGCAGATACGCAGTATTTT. It encodes CASSEADTQYF.